The T cell receptor beta chain under discussion was sequenced for a study of blood T cell repertoires in COVID-19. Sequencing was performed with immunoSEQ multiplex PCR; in TCRdb, only in-frame clones are kept and a portion is missing. Altogether more than 200,000 clones are present, about nine tenths being singletons, with the ten largest covering about 5.9%. Germline CDR1 ENHRY, CDR2 SYGVKD. CDR3 size: 13 residues. Trimming took off 10 bases at V and 1 base at J, with 13 bases between the two ends. The J gene is TRBJ1-1, the V gene TRBV10-3; TRBD1 is a possible D gene (5 bases). The sequenced material came from peripheral blood. This TCR derives from a woman aged 30 to 39 with COVID-19, enrolled during active disease. CDR3 nucleotide sequence: TGTGCCACCCAAATACAGGAGAACACTGAAGCTTTCTTT. Its protein product is CATQIQENTEAFF.